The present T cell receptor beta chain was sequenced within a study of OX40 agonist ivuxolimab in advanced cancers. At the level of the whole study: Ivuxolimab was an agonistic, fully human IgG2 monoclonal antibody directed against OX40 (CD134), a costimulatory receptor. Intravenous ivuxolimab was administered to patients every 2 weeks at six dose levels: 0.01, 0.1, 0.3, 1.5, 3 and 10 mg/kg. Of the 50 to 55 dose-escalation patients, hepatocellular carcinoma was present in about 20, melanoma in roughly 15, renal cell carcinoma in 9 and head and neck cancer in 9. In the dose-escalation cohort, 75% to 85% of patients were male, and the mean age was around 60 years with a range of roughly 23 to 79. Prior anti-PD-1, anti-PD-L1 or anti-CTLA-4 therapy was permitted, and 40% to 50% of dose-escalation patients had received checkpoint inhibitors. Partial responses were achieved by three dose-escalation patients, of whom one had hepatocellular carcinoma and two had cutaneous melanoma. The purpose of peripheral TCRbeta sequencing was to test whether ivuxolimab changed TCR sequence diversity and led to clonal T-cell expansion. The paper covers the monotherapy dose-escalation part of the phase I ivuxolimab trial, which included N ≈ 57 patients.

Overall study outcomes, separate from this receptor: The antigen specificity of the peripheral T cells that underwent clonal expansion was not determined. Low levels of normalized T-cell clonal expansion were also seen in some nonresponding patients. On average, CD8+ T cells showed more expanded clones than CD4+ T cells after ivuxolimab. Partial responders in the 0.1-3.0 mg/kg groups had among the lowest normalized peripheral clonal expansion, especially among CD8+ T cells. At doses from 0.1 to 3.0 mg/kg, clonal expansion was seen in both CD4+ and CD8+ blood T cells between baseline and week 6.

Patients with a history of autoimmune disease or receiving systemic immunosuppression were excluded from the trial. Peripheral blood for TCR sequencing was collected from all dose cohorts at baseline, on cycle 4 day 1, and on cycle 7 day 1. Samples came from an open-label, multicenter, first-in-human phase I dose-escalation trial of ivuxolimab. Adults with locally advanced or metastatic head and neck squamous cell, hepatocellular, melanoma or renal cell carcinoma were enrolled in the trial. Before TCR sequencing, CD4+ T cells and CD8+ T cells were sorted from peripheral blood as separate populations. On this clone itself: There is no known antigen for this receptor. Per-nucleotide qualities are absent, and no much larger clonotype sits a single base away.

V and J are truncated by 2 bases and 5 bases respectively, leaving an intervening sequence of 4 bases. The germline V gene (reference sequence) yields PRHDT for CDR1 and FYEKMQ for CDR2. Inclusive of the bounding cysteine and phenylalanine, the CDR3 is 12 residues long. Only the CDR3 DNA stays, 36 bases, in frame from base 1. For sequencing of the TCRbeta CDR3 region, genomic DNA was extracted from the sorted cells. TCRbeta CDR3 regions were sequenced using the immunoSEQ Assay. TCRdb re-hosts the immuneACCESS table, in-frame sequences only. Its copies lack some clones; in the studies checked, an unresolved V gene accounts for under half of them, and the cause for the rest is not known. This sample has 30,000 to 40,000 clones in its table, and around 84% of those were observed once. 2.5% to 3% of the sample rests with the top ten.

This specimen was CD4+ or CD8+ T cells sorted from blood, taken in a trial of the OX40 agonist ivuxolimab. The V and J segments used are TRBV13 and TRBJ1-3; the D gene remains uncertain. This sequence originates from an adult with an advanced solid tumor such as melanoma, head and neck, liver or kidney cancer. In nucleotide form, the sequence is TGTGCCAGCAGCTTAAGGCGAAACACCATATATTTT. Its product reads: CASSLRRNTIYF. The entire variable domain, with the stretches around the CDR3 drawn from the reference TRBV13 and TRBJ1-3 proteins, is AAGVIQSPRHLIKEKRETATLKCYPIPRHDTVYWYQQGPGQDPQFLISFYEKMQSDKGSIPDRFSAQQFSDYHSELNMSSLELGDSALYFCASSLRRNTIYFGEGSWLTVV.